The present T cell receptor beta chain was sequenced within a study of blood T cell repertoires in COVID-19. Across the whole study: The samples span acute and convalescent COVID-19 from the United States, Italy and Spain.

Per the germline V gene, CDR1 is GTSNPN and CDR2 is SVGIG (reference sequence). V lost 4 bases to trimming and J lost 7 bases; unmatched junction nucleotides: 9. This CDR3 region has 13 residues. TCRdb's table, derived via immunoSEQ multiplex PCR, lists solely in-frame clones and lacks some. The data show 250,000 to 350,000 clones, with 75% to 90% seen just once and less than 1% held by the top ten. The chain combines TRBV30 with TRBJ1-2; TRBD1 matches 7 bases. This clonotype originated in a woman aged 40 to 50 who had recovered from COVID-19. Sequenced input: peripheral blood. The CDR3 loop reads CAWTAATGPGYTF. The DNA of the CDR3 is TGTGCCTGGACCGCGGCGACAGGGCCTGGCTACACCTTC.